This entry features one T cell receptor beta chain sequence. As yet, its antigen is unknown. The CDR3 contains 15 residues. Germline values: CDR1 MNHEY, CDR2 SMNVEV (reference sequence). V lost 6 bases, J lost 2 bases, and 6 bases stayed unmatched. These data come from a study of OX40 agonist ivuxolimab in advanced cancers. Study findings and constraints: The mean number of expanded clones was higher in CD8+ T cells than in CD4+.

Repertoires were generated with immunoSEQ multiplex PCR, while TCRdb's copy carries only in-frame clones and drops some. The data contain tens of thousands of clones, 91% of them singletons. The sequenced sample was CD4+ or CD8+ T cells sorted from blood, obtained in a trial of the OX40 agonist ivuxolimab. The chain employs TRBV27 and TRBJ1-4; TRBD1 matches 7 bases. The TCR sequence derives from an adult with an advanced solid tumor such as melanoma, head and neck, liver or kidney cancer. In DNA form, the CDR3 reads TGTGCCAGCAGACCCCTAGGGGGCACTAATGAAAAACTGTTTTTT. It is translated as CASRPLGGTNEKLFF.